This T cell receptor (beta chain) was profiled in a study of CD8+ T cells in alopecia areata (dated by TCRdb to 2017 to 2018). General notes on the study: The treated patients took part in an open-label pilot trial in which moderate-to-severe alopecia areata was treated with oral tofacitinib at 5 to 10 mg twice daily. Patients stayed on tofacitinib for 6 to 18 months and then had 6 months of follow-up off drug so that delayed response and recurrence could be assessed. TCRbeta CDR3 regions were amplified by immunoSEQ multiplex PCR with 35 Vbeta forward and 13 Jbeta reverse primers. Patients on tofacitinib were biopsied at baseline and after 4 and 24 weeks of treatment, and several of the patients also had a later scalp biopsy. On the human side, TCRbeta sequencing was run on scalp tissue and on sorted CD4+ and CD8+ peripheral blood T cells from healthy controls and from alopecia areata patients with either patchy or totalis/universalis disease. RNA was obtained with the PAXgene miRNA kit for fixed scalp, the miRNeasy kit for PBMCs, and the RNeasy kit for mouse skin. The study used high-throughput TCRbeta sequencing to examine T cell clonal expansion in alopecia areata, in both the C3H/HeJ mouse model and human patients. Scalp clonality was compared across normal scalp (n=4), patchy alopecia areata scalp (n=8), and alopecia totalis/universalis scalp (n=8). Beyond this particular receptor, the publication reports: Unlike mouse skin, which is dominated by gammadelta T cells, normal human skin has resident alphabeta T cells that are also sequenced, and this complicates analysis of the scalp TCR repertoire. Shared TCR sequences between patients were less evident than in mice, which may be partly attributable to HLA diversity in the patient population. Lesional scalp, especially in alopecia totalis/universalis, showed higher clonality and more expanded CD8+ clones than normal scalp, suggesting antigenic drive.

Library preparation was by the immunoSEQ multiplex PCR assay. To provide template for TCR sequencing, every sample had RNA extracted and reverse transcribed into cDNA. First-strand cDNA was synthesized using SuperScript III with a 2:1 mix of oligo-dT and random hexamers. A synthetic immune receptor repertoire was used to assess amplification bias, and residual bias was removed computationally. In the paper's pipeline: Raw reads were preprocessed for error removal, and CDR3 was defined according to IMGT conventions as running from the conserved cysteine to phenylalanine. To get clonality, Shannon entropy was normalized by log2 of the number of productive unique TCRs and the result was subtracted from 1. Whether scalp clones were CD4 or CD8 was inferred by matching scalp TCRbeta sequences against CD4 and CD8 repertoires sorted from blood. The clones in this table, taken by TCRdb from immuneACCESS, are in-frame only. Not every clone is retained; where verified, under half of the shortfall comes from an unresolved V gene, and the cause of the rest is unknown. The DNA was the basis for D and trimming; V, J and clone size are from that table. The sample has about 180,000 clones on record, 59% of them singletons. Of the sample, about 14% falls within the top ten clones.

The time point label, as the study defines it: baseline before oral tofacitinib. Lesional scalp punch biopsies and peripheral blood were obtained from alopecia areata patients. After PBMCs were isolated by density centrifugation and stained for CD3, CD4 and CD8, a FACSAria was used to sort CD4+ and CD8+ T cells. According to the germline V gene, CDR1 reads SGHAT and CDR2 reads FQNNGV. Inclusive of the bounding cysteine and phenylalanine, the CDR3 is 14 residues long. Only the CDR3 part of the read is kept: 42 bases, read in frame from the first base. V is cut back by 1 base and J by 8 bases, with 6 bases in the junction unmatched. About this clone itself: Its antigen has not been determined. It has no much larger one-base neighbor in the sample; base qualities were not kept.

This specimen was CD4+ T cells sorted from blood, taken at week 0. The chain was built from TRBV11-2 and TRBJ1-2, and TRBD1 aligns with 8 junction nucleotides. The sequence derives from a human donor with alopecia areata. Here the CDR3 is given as CASSLGQGASGYTF. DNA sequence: TGTGCCAGCAGCTTAGGGCAGGGGGCGAGCGGCTACACCTTC.